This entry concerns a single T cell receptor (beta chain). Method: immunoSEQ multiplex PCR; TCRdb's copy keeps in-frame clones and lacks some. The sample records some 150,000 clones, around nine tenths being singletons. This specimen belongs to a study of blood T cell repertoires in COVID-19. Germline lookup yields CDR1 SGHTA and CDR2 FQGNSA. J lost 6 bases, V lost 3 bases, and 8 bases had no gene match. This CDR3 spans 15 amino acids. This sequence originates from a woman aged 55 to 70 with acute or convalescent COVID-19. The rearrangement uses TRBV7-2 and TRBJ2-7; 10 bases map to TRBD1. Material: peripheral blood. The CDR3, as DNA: TGTGCCAGCAGCTTTTCCGGGACAGGGGCGGGCGAGCAGTACTTC. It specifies CASSFSGTGAGEQYF. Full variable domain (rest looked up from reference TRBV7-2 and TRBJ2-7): GAGVSQSPSNKVTEKGKDVELRCDPISGHTALYWYRQSLGQGLEFLIYFQGNSAPDKSGLPSDRFSAERTGGSVSTLTIQRTQQEDSAVYLCASSFSGTGAGEQYFGPGTRLTVT.